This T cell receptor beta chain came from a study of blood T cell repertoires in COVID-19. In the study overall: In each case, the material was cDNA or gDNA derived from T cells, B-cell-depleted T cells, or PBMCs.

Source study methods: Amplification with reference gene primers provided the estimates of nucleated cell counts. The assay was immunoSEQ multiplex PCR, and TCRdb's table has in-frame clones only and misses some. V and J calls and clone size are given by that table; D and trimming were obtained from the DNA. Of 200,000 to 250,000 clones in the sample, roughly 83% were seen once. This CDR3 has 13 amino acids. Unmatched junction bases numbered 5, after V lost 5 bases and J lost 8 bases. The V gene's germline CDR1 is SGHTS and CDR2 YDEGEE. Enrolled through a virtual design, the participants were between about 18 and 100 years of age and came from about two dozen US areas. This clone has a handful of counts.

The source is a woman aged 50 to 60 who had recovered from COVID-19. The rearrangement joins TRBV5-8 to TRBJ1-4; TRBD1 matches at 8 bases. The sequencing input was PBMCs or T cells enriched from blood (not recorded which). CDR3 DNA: TGTGCCAGCAGGGGGACAGGCGGCGAAAAACTGTTTTTT. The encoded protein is CASRGTGGEKLFF.